The rows below give T cell receptor beta chains drawn from one sample of a study of blood T cell repertoires in COVID-19. Sequencing was performed with immunoSEQ multiplex PCR; in TCRdb, only in-frame clones are kept and a portion is missing. The sample has around 300,000 clones; 83% are singletons. The sequenced sample was peripheral blood. The receptors originated from a woman aged 50 to 65 who had recovered from COVID-19. Each CDR3 is given with its conserved first and last residue. A D gene is named only where the DNA matches it firmly. Only part of the rows carry a size: once, few, many, or a class if the clone is expanded.

V: TRBV4-1; J: TRBJ2-6; D: TRBD2; size: many; length: 20; CDR3: CASSQERWSGGASGANVLTF; DNA: TGCGCCAGCAGCCAAGAGCGCTGGAGCGGGGGGGCCTCTGGGGCCAACGTCCTGACTTTC
V: TRBV21-1; J: TRBJ1-2; D: -; size: -; length: 14; CDR3: CASSHGQANYGYTF; DNA: TGTGCCAGCAGCCATGGACAGGCTAACTATGGCTACACCTTC
V: TRBV9; J: TRBJ2-1; D: TRBD2; size: few; length: 18; CDR3: CASSPTLSGASSYNEQFF; DNA: TGTGCCAGCAGCCCAACGTTGAGCGGGGCGAGCTCCTACAATGAGCAGTTCTTC
V: TRBV7-2; J: TRBJ2-5; D: TRBD2; size: once; length: 15; CDR3: CASTHIAGAVETQYF; DNA: TGTGCCAGCACCCATATAGCGGGAGCGGTAGAGACCCAGTACTTC
V: TRBV18; J: TRBJ2-7; D: TRBD1; size: -; length: 14; CDR3: CASSPTGGTYEQYF; DNA: TGTGCCAGCTCACCCACAGGGGGCACGTACGAGCAGTACTTC
V: TRBV7-6; J: TRBJ2-6; D: TRBD2; size: once; length: 19; CDR3: CASSSVRTSGPSGANVLTF; DNA: TGTGCCAGCAGCTCAGTTCGGACTAGCGGGCCCTCTGGGGCCAACGTCCTGACTTTC
V: TRBV28; J: TRBJ1-2; D: -; size: -; length: 14; CDR3: CASSFGQLYVGYTF; DNA: TGTGCCAGCAGTTTTGGACAGCTCTATGTGGGCTACACCTTC
V: TRBV7-9; J: TRBJ2-1; D: -; size: -; length: 13; CDR3: CASGRSVYNEQFF; DNA: TGTGCCAGCGGACGTAGCGTATACAATGAGCAGTTCTTC
V: TRBV9; J: TRBJ2-5; D: TRBD2; size: -; length: 15; CDR3: CASSPREDPGGTQYF; DNA: TGTGCCAGCAGCCCTAGGGAAGACCCGGGGGGGACCCAGTACTTC
V: TRBV7-2; J: TRBJ1-5; D: -; size: few; length: 16; CDR3: CASSLVQGRGNQPQHF; DNA: TGTGCCAGCAGCTTAGTACAGGGAAGGGGCAATCAGCCCCAGCATTTT
V: TRBV28; J: TRBJ2-7; D: -; size: -; length: 13; CDR3: CASSFGQDYEQYF; DNA: TGTGCCAGCAGTTTTGGTCAGGACTACGAGCAGTACTTC
V: TRBV10-3; J: TRBJ1-3; D: TRBD1; size: -; length: 19; CDR3: CAITDLRDRGRPSGNTIYF; DNA: TGTGCCATCACCGACCTCCGGGACAGGGGGAGGCCTTCTGGAAACACCATATATTTT
V: TRBV5-4; J: TRBJ2-1; D: -; size: -; length: 12; CDR3: CASSSLPHEQFF; DNA: TGTGCCAGCAGCTCCCTCCCCCATGAGCAGTTCTTC
V: TRBV18; J: TRBJ2-7; D: -; size: once; length: 14; CDR3: CASSSGGSSYEQYF; DNA: TGTGCCAGCTCTTCAGGTGGGAGCTCCTACGAGCAGTACTTC
V: TRBV27; J: TRBJ1-2; D: TRBD1; size: -; length: 15; CDR3: CASSLGTAANYGYTF; DNA: TGTGCCAGCAGTCTAGGGACAGCAGCTAACTATGGCTACACCTTC
V: TRBV7-9; J: TRBJ2-2; D: TRBD2; size: -; length: 15; CDR3: CASPYSGAGIGELFF; DNA: TGTGCCAGCCCCTATAGCGGGGCTGGGATCGGGGAGCTGTTTTTT
V: TRBV20-1; J: TRBJ2-3; D: -; size: -; length: 11; CDR3: CSARSAHTQYF; DNA: TGCAGTGCTAGGAGCGCCCATACGCAGTATTTT
V: TRBV29-1; J: TRBJ1-1; D: -; size: -; length: 13; CDR3: CSVDVGGRTEAFF; DNA: TGCAGCGTTGACGTAGGGGGTCGCACTGAAGCTTTCTTT
V: TRBV7-2; J: TRBJ1-4; D: -; size: -; length: 16; CDR3: CASSLGTRGGGEKLFF; DNA: TGTGCCAGCAGCTTAGGGACCAGGGGAGGGGGTGAAAAACTGTTTTTT